This T cell receptor (beta chain) is drawn from a study of T cells in Graves' hyperthyroidism and ophthalmopathy. Study outcomes and limitations: The model anticipated ophthalmopathy a median about six months pre-onset. Blood held most thyroid clonotypes expanded above 0.001 frequency.

The investigators amplified TCR beta CDR3 regions from RNA transcripts. When the TCR CDR3 underwent first-round RT-PCR, the HTBI primer set was used. TCRdb re-called the multiplex PCR reads through MiXCR, storing one row per CDR3 protein. The data contain fewer than 750,000 distinct CDR3 sequences, about half of them singletons. A lack of ophthalmopathy progression within 18 months defined stable Graves' hyperthyroidism. Patients aged 18 to 65 with hyperthyroidism were newly diagnosed, with duration under 2 months. Note on this clonotype: The antigen is unknown.

Germline V gene sequence: CDR1 DFQATT, CDR2 SNEGSKA (reference sequence). The CDR3 is made up of 15 amino acids. The chain employs TRBV20-1 and TRBJ2-7; 7 bases match TRBD1. The J call may be wrong; the DNA end is better matched by TRBJ2-1. Sequenced: peripheral blood or thyroid tissue (not recorded which). This clonotype was obtained from a woman aged 18-30 years with Graves' hyperthyroidism. In DNA, the CDR3 is TGCAGTGCTAGAGATTTCACAGGGGAATCTGGTGAGCAGTTCTTC. This sequence encodes CSARDFTGESGEQFF.